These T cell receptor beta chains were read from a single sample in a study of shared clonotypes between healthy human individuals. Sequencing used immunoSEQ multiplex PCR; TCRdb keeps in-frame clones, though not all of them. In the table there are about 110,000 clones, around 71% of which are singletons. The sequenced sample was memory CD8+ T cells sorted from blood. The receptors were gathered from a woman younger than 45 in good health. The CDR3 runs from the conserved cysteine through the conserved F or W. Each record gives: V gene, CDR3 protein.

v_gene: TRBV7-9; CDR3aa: CASSLRDTLGADTQYF
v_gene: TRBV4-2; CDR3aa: CASSQGAGFYEQYF
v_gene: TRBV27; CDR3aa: CASRGGTFNYGYTF
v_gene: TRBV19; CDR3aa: CASSPIEAETYEQYF
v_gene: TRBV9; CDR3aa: CASSVAPESYEQYF
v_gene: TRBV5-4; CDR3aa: CASRNGADYRYEQYF
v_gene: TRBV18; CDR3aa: CASSPQPGLSTDTQYF
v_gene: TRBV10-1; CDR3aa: CASSKEQTSGIQYF
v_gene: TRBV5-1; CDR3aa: CASSLVGGNEQFF
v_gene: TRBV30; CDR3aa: CAWSVSGANVLTF
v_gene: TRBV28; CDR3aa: CASSYLRRGGEKLFF
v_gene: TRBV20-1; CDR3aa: CSAALQETQYF
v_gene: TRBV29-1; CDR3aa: CSVATIPAGGPGTGELFF
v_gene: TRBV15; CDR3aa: CATSRDKWTGGALSSYEQYF
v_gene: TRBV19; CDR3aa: CARIPGQGPNEQFF
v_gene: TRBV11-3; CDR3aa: CASSLSTYTEAFF
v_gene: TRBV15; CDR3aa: CATSFDRVFYNEQFF
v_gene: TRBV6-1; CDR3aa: CASSVTLLDYEQYF
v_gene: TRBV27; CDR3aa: CASSVIFNEKLFF
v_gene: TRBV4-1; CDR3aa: CASSHIVGSAGLYGYTF
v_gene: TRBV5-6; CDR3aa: CASSLWDRVNYEQYF
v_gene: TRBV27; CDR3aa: CASSVGAGVPGELFF
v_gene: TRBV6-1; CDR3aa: CASSEGGQGWIEAFF
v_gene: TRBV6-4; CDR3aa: CASSDGTSTGELFF
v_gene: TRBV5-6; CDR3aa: CASSLATGGIYGYTF
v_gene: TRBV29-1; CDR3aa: CSVYGTDNTEAFF
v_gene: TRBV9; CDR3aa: CASTPIPGRIPGNTIYF
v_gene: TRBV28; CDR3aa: CASSLWGEDNSPLHF
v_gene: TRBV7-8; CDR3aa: CASSPTGGLGEQYF
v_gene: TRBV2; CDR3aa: CASRSRAGTSYNEQFF
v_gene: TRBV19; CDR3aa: CASNFRPYNEQFF
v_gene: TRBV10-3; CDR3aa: CAISESLAPAYPTYEQYF
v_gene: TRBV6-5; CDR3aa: CASSYGGTGELFF
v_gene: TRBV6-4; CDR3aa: CASSVRRGRAVGCRETQYF
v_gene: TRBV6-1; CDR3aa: CASERQGGTEAFF
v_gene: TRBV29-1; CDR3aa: CSVSPMEGTEAFF
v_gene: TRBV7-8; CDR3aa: CASSSHGSTYEQYF
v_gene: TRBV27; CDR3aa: CASSPGGLAYGYTF
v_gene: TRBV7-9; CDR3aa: CASTPQGASGEQYF
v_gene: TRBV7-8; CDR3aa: CASSGRDPKVGGYTF
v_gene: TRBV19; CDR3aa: CAASPYVGSYNEQFF
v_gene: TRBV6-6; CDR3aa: CALGEGYNEQFF
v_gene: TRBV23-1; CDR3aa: CASSRQGVDGYTF
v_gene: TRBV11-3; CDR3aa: CASSLGADNEQFF
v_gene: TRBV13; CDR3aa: CASSLSYNEQFF
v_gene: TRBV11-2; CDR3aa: CASSLASGGEYNEQFF
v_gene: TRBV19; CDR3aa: CASSIGTVEAFF